This entry lists 22 T cell receptor beta chains sequenced from one sample in a study of Ad26.COV2.S vaccination and SARS-CoV-2 variants. Noted treatment: some 20 received Ad26.COV2.S at low or high dose, single or two shots; roughly five received placebo; per-sample allocation not given. Sampling occurred on day 63 after the first vaccine or placebo injection. Measured with immunoSEQ multiplex PCR; TCRdb has only the in-frame clones, and not every one. The data hold roughly 350,000 clones, with 70% to 90% observed a single time. Sample: peripheral blood, taken in a trial of Ad26.COV2.S vaccine versus placebo. Receptors were obtained from a person between 18 and 65 years old who received the Ad26.COV2.S COVID-19 vaccine or a placebo.

The rearrangement joins TRBV7-9 to TRBJ1-2; D gene uncertain. V was trimmed by 5 bases and J by 4 bases, leaving 11 bases between them. This CDR3 has 13 residues. Germline CDR1 SEHNR, CDR2 FQNEAQ (reference sequence). The DNA for the CDR3 is TGTGCCAGCAGCCGTCCGCAGGCCTATGGCTACACCTTC. Its translation is CASSRPQAYGYTF.

The rearrangement uses TRBV10-3 and TRBJ1-6; D is unclear. Germline values: CDR1 ENHRY, CDR2 SYGVKD. The germline V and J ends were trimmed by 3 bases and 0 bases, with 6 bases remaining between them. The CDR3 has 15 amino acids. The CDR3 nucleotides read TGTGCCATCAGTGATGGCCTCTCCTATAATTCACCCCTCCACTTT. Amino acids: CAISDGLSYNSPLHF.

This chain links TRBV4-1 with TRBJ2-3; TRBD1 matches 7 bases. V was pared by 5 bases and J by 2 bases, with 4 bases of the junction left unmatched. The CDR3 is 14 amino acids. From germline, CDR1 is MGHRA and CDR2 YSYEKL. The CDR3 nucleotides are TGCGCCAGCAGCGACAGGGTTCCCACAGATACGCAGTATTTT. This gives the protein CASSDRVPTDTQYF.

The chain has TRBV5-1 and TRBJ2-1; no definite D call. The CDR3 sequence is 12 residues long. Germline values: CDR1 SGHRS, CDR2 YFSETQ. Trimming shortened V by 0 bases and J by 6 bases, and 4 bases separated the two germline ends. As DNA, the CDR3 is TGCGCCAGCAGCTTGGACGGCAATGAGCAGTTCTTC. Translation: CASSLDGNEQFF.

This clone has a handful of counts. The J gene is TRBJ1-3, the V gene TRBV11-2; tentatively, D is TRBD1 (6 bases). Germline CDR1 is SGHAT and CDR2 is FQNNGV. Trimming stripped 2 bases from V and 1 base from J, with 12 bases between. The CDR3 totals 16 residues. CDR3 in DNA: TGTGCCAGCAGCTTACTGGGGGGCAGATCTGGAAACACCATATATTTT. It encodes CASSLLGGRSGNTIYF.

The chain uses TRBV27 and TRBJ2-7, with D possibly being TRBD1 or TRBD2 (5 bases each). Germline V lookup: CDR1 MNHEY, CDR2 SMNVEV (reference sequence). The CDR3 spans 14 residues. The germline V and J ends were trimmed by 3 bases and 4 bases, with 13 bases remaining between them. CDR3 in amino acids: CASSLGVGFYEQYF. For the CDR3, the DNA is TGTGCCAGCAGTTTGGGGGTTGGATTTTACGAGCAGTACTTC.

The chain carries TRBV4-2 and TRBJ1-2, with a possible D match to TRBD1 (5 bases). The CDR3 length is 15 residues. V lost 1 base and J lost 6, with 15 bases in between. Germline lookup yields CDR1 LGHNA and CDR2 YNFKEQ. CDR3 bases: TGTGCCAGCAGCCAAGGGGCCCAGGGCGTCGATGGCTACACCTTC. This translates into CASSQGAQGVDGYTF.

This chain links TRBV27 with TRBJ1-2; perhaps TRBD1 as D (6 bases). The germline CDR1 and CDR2 sequences are MNHEY and SMNVEV (reference sequence). Trimming cost V 8 bases and J 4 bases, with 23 bases left between them. The CDR3 has 16 amino acids. The CDR3 sequence: CASYKGHSSTFYGYTF. CDR3 nucleotides: TGTGCCAGCTACAAGGGACACTCCTCGACCTTCTATGGCTACACCTTC.

The chain has TRBV28 and TRBJ1-2; 8 nucleotides align to TRBD1. J gave up 7 bases and V 8 bases, and 12 bases lay outside the gene matches. Germline V CDR1 and CDR2: MDHEN, SYDVKM. This CDR3 has 14 amino acids. The chain's CDR3 is CASRPDRDLFGYTF. The CDR3 DNA sequence: TGTGCCAGCCGTCCGGACAGGGACCTTTTTGGCTACACCTTC.

The rearrangement joins TRBV7-9 to TRBJ2-1; 8 bases match TRBD2. This CDR3 has 15 residues. Germline CDR1 is SEHNR and CDR2 is FQNEAQ (reference sequence). Trimming took 5 bases from V and 6 from J; bases not matched to a gene: 9. The CDR3 sequence: CASSPGTRVSNEQFF. The CDR3 DNA is TGTGCCAGCAGCCCCGGGACTAGAGTCTCCAATGAGCAGTTCTTC.

This clone has only a few counts. The chain joins TRBV24-1 to TRBJ2-1, with a possible D match to TRBD2 (7 bases). This CDR3 contains 14 residues. V dropped 2 bases and J dropped 7 bases, with 11 bases sitting between them. From germline, CDR1 is KGHDR and CDR2 SFDVKD. The CDR3 sequence is CATSDWGGPNEQFF. The CDR3 DNA reads as TGTGCCACCAGTGATTGGGGGGGGCCTAATGAGCAGTTCTTC.

The CDR3 nucleotides read TGCGCCAGCACCCCCCGGACAGGGTACACTGAAGCTTTCTTT. Translation gives CASTPRTGYTEAFF. The chain combines TRBV5-1 with TRBJ1-1; 8 bases fit TRBD1. Germline CDR1 is SGHRS and CDR2 is YFSETQ. This CDR3 is built from 14 residues. V shed 6 bases and J 3 bases; nucleotides not matched to a gene: 7. The full variable domain, rest sourced from reference TRBV5-1 and TRBJ1-1, is KAGVTQTPRYLIKTRGQQVTLSCSPISGHRSVSWYQQTPGQGLQFLFEYFSETQRNKGNFPGRFSGRQFSNSRSEMNVSTLELGDSALYLCASTPRTGYTEAFFGQGTRLTVV.

V gene TRBV28 combines with J gene TRBJ2-1; TRBD2 agrees at 7 bases. The germline V gene has CDR1 MDHEN and CDR2 SYDVKM. The junction had 6 bases not matched to a gene; V was cut back by 1 base and J by 6 bases. The CDR3 is 15 amino acids. CDR3 sequence: CASSLLAGRANEQFF. For the CDR3, the DNA is TGTGCCAGCAGTTTATTGGCAGGGAGGGCCAATGAGCAGTTCTTC.

This chain links TRBV7-2 with TRBJ2-7, with D perhaps matching TRBD2 (5 bases). Per germline, CDR1 SGHTA and CDR2 FQGNSA. The CDR3 extends over 13 amino acids. With 5 bases removed from V and 0 bases from J, the gap between germline ends came to 8 bases. CDR3 residues: CASSTGYSYEQYF. The CDR3 DNA sequence: TGTGCCAGCAGCACGGGATACTCCTACGAGCAGTACTTC.

The rearrangement links TRBV30 to TRBJ1-6; D gene ambiguous. The V gene's germline CDR1 is GTSNPN and CDR2 SVGIG (reference sequence). The ends were cut back, 0 bases at V and 7 bases at J, with 13 bases in the middle. The CDR3 runs to 15 residues. CDR3 residues: CAWSVEGVGNSPLHF. CDR3 sequence (DNA): TGTGCCTGGAGTGTGGAGGGCGTTGGGAATTCACCCCTCCACTTT.

J is TRBJ2-3 and V is TRBV5-5, with 7 nucleotides matching TRBD2. The CDR3 runs to 17 residues. Per the germline V gene, CDR1 is SGHKS and CDR2 is YYEKEE (reference sequence). The junction had 12 bases not matched to a gene; V was cut back by 2 bases and J by 3 bases. The CDR3 region has the DNA TGTGCCAGCAGCTTCTTTGGAGCGCGGGAGATAACAGATACGCAGTATTTT. This sequence encodes CASSFFGAREITDTQYF.

This chain joins TRBV19 and TRBJ1-2; 8 nucleotides match TRBD1. Germline CDR1 reads LNHDA; CDR2 reads SQIVND (reference sequence). This CDR3 region has 16 residues. Trimming at V came to 3 bases and at J to 2 bases, leaving 8 bases not matched to a gene. The CDR3 sequence is CASSINGQGANYGYTF. CDR3 DNA sequence: TGTGCCAGTAGTATTAACGGCCAGGGGGCAAACTATGGCTACACCTTC.

The V call is TRBV4-2, the J call TRBJ1-3; 9 bases line up with TRBD1. Germline V gene data show CDR1 as LGHNA and CDR2 as YNFKEQ. The ends lost 0 bases at V and 2 bases at J; junction bases unmatched: 8. This CDR3 region has 18 residues. For the CDR3, the DNA is TGTGCCAGCAGCCAAGAATTCCCGGGACAGGGTGCTGGAAACACCATATATTTT. This translates into CASSQEFPGQGAGNTIYF.

Written as DNA, the CDR3 is TGTGCCAGCAGCCCGAAAGGAGACAGGGAAGAAGATGAAAAACTGTTTTTT. This codes for CASSPKGDREEDEKLFF. This rearrangement joins TRBV11-3 to TRBJ1-4, with 7 bases lining up with TRBD1. There are 17 residues in the CDR3. The V segment lost 5 bases and the J segment 6 bases; nucleotides outside the gene matches: 15. Germline CDR1 is SGHNT and CDR2 is YENEEA.

This chain uses TRBV18 with TRBJ1-2; D gene unclear. The CDR3 extends over 13 amino acids. Trimming left V 5 bases short and J 8 bases short, with 15 bases between. Looked up from germline, CDR1 is KGHSH and CDR2 is LQKENI. In nucleotides, the CDR3 is TGTGCCAGCTCAGACTCCTGGGGAGAGGGCTACACCTTC. Translated: CASSDSWGEGYTF.

The V and J genes are TRBV4-3 and TRBJ2-3; 12 nucleotides agree with TRBD2. Germline lookup yields CDR1 LGHNA and CDR2 YSLEER. This CDR3 is built from 16 residues. The trim removed 3 bases at V and 3 bases at J, leaving 4 bases unmatched. Written as DNA, the CDR3 is TGCGCCAGCAGCCACTGGACTAGCGGGGCGACAGATACGCAGTATTTT. It is translated as CASSHWTSGATDTQYF.

V usage is TRBV7-2 and J usage is TRBJ1-1; 7 bases match TRBD1. The CDR3 is made up of 14 amino acids. The germline V gene encodes CDR1 SGHTA and CDR2 FQGNSA. The ends lost 5 bases at V and 2 bases at J; junction bases unmatched: 5. The DNA for the CDR3 is TGTGCCAGCAGCCAGAGACAGGGAAACACTGAAGCTTTCTTT. It specifies CASSQRQGNTEAFF.